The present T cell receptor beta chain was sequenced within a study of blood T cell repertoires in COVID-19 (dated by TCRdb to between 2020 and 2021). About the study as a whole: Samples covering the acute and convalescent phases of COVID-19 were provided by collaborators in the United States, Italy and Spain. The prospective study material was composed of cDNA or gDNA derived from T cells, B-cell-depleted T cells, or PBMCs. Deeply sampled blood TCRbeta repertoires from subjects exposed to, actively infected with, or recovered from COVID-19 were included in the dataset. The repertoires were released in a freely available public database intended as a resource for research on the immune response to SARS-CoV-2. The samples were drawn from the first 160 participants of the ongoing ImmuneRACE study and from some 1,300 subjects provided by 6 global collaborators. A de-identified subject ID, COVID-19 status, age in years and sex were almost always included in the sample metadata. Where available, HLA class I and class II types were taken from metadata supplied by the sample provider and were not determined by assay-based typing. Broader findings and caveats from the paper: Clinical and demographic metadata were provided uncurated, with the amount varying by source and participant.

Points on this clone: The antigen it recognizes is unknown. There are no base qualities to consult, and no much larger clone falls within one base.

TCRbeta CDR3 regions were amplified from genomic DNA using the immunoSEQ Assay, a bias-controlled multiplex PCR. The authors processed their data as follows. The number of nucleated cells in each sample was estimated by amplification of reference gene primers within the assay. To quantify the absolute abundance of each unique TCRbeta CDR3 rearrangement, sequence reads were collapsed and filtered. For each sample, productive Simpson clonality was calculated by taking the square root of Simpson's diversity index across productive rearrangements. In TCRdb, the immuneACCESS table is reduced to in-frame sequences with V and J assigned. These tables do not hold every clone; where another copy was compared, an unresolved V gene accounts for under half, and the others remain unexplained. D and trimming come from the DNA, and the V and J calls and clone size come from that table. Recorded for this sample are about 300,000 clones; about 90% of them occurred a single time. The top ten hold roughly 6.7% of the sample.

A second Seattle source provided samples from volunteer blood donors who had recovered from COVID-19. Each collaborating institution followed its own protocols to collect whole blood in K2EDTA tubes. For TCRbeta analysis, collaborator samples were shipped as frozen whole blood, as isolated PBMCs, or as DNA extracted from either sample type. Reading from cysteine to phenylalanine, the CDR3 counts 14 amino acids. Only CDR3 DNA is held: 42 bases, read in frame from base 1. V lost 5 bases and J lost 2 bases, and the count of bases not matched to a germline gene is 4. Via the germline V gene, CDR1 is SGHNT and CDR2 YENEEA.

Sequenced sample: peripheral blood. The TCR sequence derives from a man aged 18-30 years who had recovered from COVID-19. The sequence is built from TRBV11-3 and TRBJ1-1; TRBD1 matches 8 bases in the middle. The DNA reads TGTGCCAGCAGCCCTGGACAGGGCAACACTGAAGCTTTCTTT. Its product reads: CASSPGQGNTEAFF.